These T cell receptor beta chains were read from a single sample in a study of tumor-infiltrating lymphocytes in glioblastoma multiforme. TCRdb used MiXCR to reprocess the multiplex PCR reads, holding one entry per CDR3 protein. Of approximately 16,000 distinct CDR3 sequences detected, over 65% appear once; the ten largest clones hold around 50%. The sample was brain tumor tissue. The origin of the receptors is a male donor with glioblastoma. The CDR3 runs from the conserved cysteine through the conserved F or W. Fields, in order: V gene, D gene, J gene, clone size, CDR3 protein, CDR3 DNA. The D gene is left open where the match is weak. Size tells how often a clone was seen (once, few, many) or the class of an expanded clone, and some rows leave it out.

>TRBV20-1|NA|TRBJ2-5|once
CGATIQGIETQYF
TGCGGTGCTACTATACAGGGTATAGAGACCCAGTACTTC
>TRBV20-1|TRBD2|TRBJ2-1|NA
CSARSSGGADEQFF
TGCAGTGCTAGATCGAGCGGGGGGGCCGATGAGCAGTTCTTC
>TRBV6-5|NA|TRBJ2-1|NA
CTSNYGPGSGEQSF
TGTACCAGCAATTACGGGCCGGGCTCCGGTGAGCAGTCCTTC
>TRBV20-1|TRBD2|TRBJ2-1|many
CSALGTSGRKYNEQFF
TGCAGTGCCCTGGGGACTAGCGGGAGGAAATACAATGAGCAGTTCTTC
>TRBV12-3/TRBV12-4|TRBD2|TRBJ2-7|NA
CASSLLAGDYEQYF
TGTGCCAGCAGCCTACTAGCGGGGGACTACGAGCAGTACTTC
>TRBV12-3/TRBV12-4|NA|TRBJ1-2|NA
CACSTTGFGYTF
TGTGCCTGCAGCACCACAGGTTTCGGCTACACCTTC
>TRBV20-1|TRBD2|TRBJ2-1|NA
CSTRNLAGRGNEQFF
TGCAGTACTAGAAATCTAGCGGGAAGAGGGAATGAGCAGTTCTTC
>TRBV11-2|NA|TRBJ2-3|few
CASSLFASGTDTQYF
TGTGCCAGCAGCTTATTTGCTAGCGGCACAGATACGCAGTATTTT
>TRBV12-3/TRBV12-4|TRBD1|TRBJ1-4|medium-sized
CASSLGDRVNEKLFF
TGTGCCAGCAGTCTTGGTGACAGGGTTAATGAAAAACTGTTTTTT
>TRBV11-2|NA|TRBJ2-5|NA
CASSLVVGLQETQYF
TGTGCCAGCAGCTTAGTAGTGGGCTTGCAAGAGACCCAGTACTTC
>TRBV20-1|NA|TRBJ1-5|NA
CSARVGRGQPQHF
TGCAGTGCTAGAGTAGGGCGGGGGCAGCCCCAGCATTTT
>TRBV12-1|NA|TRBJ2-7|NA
CTSGRYGGGAGYEQYF
TGTACCAGCGGAAGATATGGAGGGGGGGCCGGGTACGAGCAGTACTTC
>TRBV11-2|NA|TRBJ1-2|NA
CASSLGQNYGYTF
TGTGCCAGCAGCCTCGGACAGAACTATGGCTACACCTTC
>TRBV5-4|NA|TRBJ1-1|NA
CASSLGGTSWDNEAFF
TGTGCCAGCAGCCTGGGAGGAACATCTTGGGACAATGAAGCTTTCTTT
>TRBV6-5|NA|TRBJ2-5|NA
CASRGGVETQYF
TGTGCCAGCAGAGGCGGGGTAGAGACCCAGTACTTC
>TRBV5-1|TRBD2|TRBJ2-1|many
CASGLAGNGIGSNEQFF
TGCGCCAGCGGACTAGCGGGAAATGGTATAGGTTCGAATGAGCAGTTCTTC
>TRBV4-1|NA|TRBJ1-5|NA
CARSQEINQYQPQHF
TGCGCCCGCAGCCAAGAGATAAACCAGTATCAGCCCCAGCATTTT
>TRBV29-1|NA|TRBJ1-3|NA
CSVGSGGGNTIYF
TGCAGCGTTGGGTCTGGGGGTGGAAATACCATATATTTT
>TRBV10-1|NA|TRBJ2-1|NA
CVSRTGTKGYNEQFF
TGCGTCAGCAGGACCGGGACAAAGGGTTACAATGAGCAGTTCTTT
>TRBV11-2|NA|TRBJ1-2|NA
CASSSPREGNYGYTF
TGTGCCAGCAGCTCCCCTCGAGAGGGCAACTATGGCTACACCTTC
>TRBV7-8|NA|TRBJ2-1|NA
CAGSITGGLDGQFF
TGTGCCGGCAGCATAACTGGAGGCCTGGATGGGCAGTTCTTC
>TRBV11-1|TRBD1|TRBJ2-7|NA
CASGGQGCDQYF
TGTGCCAGCGGCGGACAGGGGTGCGATCAGTACTTC
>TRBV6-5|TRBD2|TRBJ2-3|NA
CASSSLAASTDTQYF
TGTGCCAGCAGTTCTCTAGCGGCTAGCACAGATACGCAGTATTTT
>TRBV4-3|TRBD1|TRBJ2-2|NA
CASSPHGTGGRLGTGELFF
TGCGCCAGCAGCCCCCACGGGACAGGGGGCCGGCTGGGCACCGGGGAGCTGTTTTTT
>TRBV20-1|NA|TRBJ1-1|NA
CSAQGLNTEAFF
TGCAGTGCCCAGGGTTTGAACACTGAAGCTTTCTTT
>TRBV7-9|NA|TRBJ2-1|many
CASSLRATNEQFF
TGTGCCAGCAGCTTAAGAGCTACAAATGAGCAGTTCTTC
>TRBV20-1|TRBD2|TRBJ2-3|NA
CSASRITAGIDTQYF
TGCAGTGCTAGCCGAATTACAGCGGGGATAGATACGCAGTATTTT
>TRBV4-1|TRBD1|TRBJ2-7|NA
CASSQGQGPSYEQYF
TGCGCCAGCAGCCAGGGACAGGGGCCCTCCTACGAGCAGTACTTC
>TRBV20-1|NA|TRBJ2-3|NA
CSARGRAGTSTDTQYF
TGCAGTGCTAGAGGTAGGGCAGGCACTAGCACAGATACGCAGTATTTT
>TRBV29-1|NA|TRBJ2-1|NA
CSVDTSYNEQFF
TGCAGCGTCGACACCTCCTACAATGAGCAGTTCTTC
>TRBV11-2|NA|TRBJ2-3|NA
CASSIPSLSATDTQYF
TGTGCCAGCAGCATCCCTAGCTTGTCGGCCACAGATACGCAGTATTTT
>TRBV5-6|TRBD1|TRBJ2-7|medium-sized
CASSRSGGSYEQYF
TGTGCCAGCAGCAGATCAGGGGGAAGTTACGAGCAGTACTTC
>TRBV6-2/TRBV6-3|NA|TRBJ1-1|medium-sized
CASIAAVPQDEAFF
TGTGCCAGCATCGCCGCCGTCCCACAAGATGAAGCTTTCTTT
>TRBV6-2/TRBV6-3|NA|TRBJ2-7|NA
CASSLESIYEQYF
TGTGCCAGCAGTTTAGAATCCATCTACGAGCAGTACTTC
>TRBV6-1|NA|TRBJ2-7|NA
CASSEISNEQYF
TGTGCCAGCAGTGAAATCTCGAACGAGCAGTACTTC
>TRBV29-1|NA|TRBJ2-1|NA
CSTSQGGPYNKQFF
TGCAGCACCAGCCAGGGGGGGCCCTACAATAAGCAGTTCTTC
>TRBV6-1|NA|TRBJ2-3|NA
CASSEYRLHTQCF
TGTGCCAGCAGTGAATACCGCCTTCATACGCAGTGTTTT
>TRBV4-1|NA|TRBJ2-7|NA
CDSSRQGKGEQYF
TGCGACAGCAGCAGGCAGGGTAAGGGCGAGCAGTACTTC
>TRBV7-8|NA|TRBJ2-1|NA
CASSLGGLEQFF
TGTGCCAGCAGCTTAGGCGGGCTTGAGCAGTTCTTC
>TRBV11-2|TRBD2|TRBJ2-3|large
CASSLLAGEDTQYF
TGTGCCAGCAGCTTACTAGCGGGGGAAGATACGCAGTATTTT
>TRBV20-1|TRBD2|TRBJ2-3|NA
CSAIGMGDRGLAGGPQDTQYF
TGCAGTGCCATCGGAATGGGGGACAGGGGACTAGCGGGAGGCCCCCAGGATACGCAGTATTTT
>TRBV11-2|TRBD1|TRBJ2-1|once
CASSQDRVNNEQFF
TGTGCCAGCAGCCAAGACAGGGTAAACAATGAGCAGTTCTTC
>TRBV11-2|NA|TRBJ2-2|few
CASSSRVQGQNTGELFF
TGTGCCAGCAGCTCGAGGGTTCAGGGTCAGAACACCGGGGAGCTGTTTTTT
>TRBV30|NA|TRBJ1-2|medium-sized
CAWSVLDGYTF
TGTGCCTGGAGTGTACTAGATGGCTACACCTTC
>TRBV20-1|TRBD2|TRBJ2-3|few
CSASCPGLARGPSSTDTQYF
TGCAGTGCTAGTTGCCCCGGACTAGCGAGAGGGCCGAGTAGCACAGATACGCAGTATTTC
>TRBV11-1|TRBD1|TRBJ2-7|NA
CAGRGQGRERYF
TGTGCCGGCAGGGGACAGGGGCGCGAGCGGTACTTC
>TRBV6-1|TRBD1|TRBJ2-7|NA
CASNEGGPSYEQYF
TGTGCCAGCAATGAAGGGGGCCCCTCCTACGAGCAGTACTTC
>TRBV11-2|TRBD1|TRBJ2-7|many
CASSLDRGYEQYF
TGTGCCAGCAGCTTAGACAGGGGGTATGAGCAGTACTTC
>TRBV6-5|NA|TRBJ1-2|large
CASSYSADSFKGYTF
TGTGCCAGCAGTTACTCAGCCGACAGCTTCAAAGGCTACACCTTC
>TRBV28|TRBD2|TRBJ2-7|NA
CASTTGGVYGQYF
TGTGCCAGCACGACGGGGGGGGTCTACGGGCAGTACTTC
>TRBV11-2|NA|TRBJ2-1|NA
CAGSIDSGNGQFF
TGTGCCGGCAGCATAGATAGTGGGAATGGGCAGTTCTTC
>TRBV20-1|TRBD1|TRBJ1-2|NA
CSVGRAGQGATNYGYTF
TGCAGTGTGGGTAGGGCGGGACAGGGGGCTACTAACTATGGCTACACCTTC
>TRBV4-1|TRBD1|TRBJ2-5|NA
CASSQDPGQVLGTQYF
TGCGCCAGCAGCCAAGATCCCGGACAGGTCCTAGGGACCCAGTACTTC
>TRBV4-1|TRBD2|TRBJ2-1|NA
CTSSQLAGVYNEQFF
TGTACCAGTAGCCAACTAGCGGGAGTTTACAATGAGCAGTTCTTC
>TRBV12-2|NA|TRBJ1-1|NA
CASRLGPSGVRITEAFF
TGTGCAAGTCGCTTAGGCCCTAGTGGGGTGAGGATCACTGAAGCTTTCTTT